A single sample gave rise to the 29 T cell receptor beta chains below, sequenced in a study of identical twins. TCRdb called the 5' RACE reads again in MiXCR, with one record for every CDR3 protein. The sample comprises 1.5 million or so distinct CDR3 sequences, more than 30% of which are singletons, and under 0.35% rests with the top ten. Sample: cord blood. All receptors derive from a newborn girl in good health.

V gene TRBV9 combines with J gene TRBJ2-5, with D possibly TRBD2 on 5 matching bases. The CDR3 is 15 residues long. CDR1 is SGDLS, CDR2 YYNGEE, per germline. V was cut by 6 bases and J by 11 bases, with 26 bases left in between. The CDR3 nucleotides are TGTGCCAGCACGTTAAACGCGGCGGCAAGCGGTGAGCAGTACTTC. It yields the protein CASTLNAAASGEQYF.

V usage is TRBV28 and J usage is TRBJ1-4; D gene unclear. The CDR3 length is 19 residues. Trimming took 2 bases from V and 10 from J, leaving 29 bases between them. Germline CDR1 MDHEN, CDR2 SYDVKM. The CDR3 sequence: CASSLRTVVPSTRFGKLFF. In DNA, the CDR3 is TGTGCCAGCAGTTTAAGAACAGTCGTCCCGTCGACTAGGTTCGGAAAACTGTTTTTT.

V gene TRBV12-3 or TRBV12-4 combines with J gene TRBJ2-7; D unclear. The V and J ends lost 6 bases and 5 bases respectively, with 14 bases between them. This CDR3 has 13 amino acids. CDR3 protein: CASRDPATHEQYF. CDR3 sequence (DNA): TGTGCCAGCAGAGACCCTGCCACCCACGAGCAGTACTTC.

The genes are TRBV5-1 and TRBJ1-1; maybe TRBD1 (5 bases). Germline lookup yields CDR1 SGHRS and CDR2 YFSETQ. CDR3 length: 14 amino acids. The V and J ends lost 1 base and 3 bases respectively, with 10 bases between them. The CDR3 DNA is TGCGCCAGCAGCTTGCAGGCGGGGGACACTGAAGCTTTCTTT. Its translation is CASSLQAGDTEAFF.

Details on this clonotype: One end of the junction is discordant with germline, which a read error may explain. This chain uses TRBV28 with TRBJ2-3; D remains unclear. From germline, CDR1 is MDHEN and CDR2 SYDVKM. The CDR3 has 14 residues. The CDR3 spells CACSELGSTDTQYF. The CDR3 coding sequence is TGTGCCTGCAGTGAATTGGGAAGCACAGATACGCAGTATTTT.

The rearrangement links TRBV12-3 or TRBV12-4 to TRBJ2-5; 16 positions agree with TRBD2. The tail of the sequence fits TRBJ2-7 better, so the J call may be wrong. The CDR3 loop spans 16 amino acids. The DNA for the CDR3 is TGTGCCAGCACCGCGGGACTAGCGGGGGGGCGATACGAGCAGTACTTC. Encoded protein: CASTAGLAGGRYEQYF.

With regard to this clonotype: The final CDR3 position lacks the conserved phenylalanine or tryptophan, pointing to a likely read error. Because the CDR3's place on the DNA is in doubt, the DNA is left out and the CDR3 is given as listed by TCRdb. The rearrangement uses TRBV7-9 and TRBJ2-1; TRBD1 was called by the table and not checked on the DNA. The CDR3 length equals 16 residues, ends included. The V gene's germline CDR1 is SEHNR and CDR2 FQNEAQ (reference sequence). The CDR3: CASSLAEYGAGYTFGS.

The chain carries TRBV5-1 and TRBJ2-3; 7 bases line up with TRBD2. Germline V gives CDR1 SGHRS, CDR2 YFSETQ. The CDR3 is made up of 13 amino acids. After removal of 4 bases from V and 6 bases from J, the junction contained 5 bases not matched to a gene. The CDR3 nucleotides read TGCGCCAGCAGCCGCACTAGCGATGATACGCAGTATTTT. This translates into CASSRTSDDTQYF.

This clonotype was seen at least ten times. The genes are TRBV12-3 or TRBV12-4 and TRBJ2-3, with a possible D match to TRBD2 (5 bases). The CDR3 contains 15 residues. V lost 3 bases and J 1 base, leaving 11 bases between the germline ends. The CDR3 DNA reads as TGTGCCAGCAGTTTCGGAGGACTCCGCACAGATACGCAGTATTTT. Encoded protein: CASSFGGLRTDTQYF.

With regard to this clonotype: This may come from a read error, since a much larger clone is one base off. The chain is built from TRBV29-1 and TRBJ1-2, with 8 nucleotides matching TRBD1. The CDR3 consists of 15 residues. The germline CDR1 and CDR2 sequences are SQVTM and ANQGSEA. Trimming cost V 4 bases and J 8 bases; bases outside gene matches: 15. CDR3 DNA: TGCAGCGTTGCCCCTCAGGGGGCGGCAGGGAGCGGCTACACCTTC. Its protein is CSVAPQGAAGSGYTF.

The chain couples TRBV7-2 to TRBJ1-1; D is undetermined. Trimming left V 4 bases short and J 4 bases short, with 16 bases between. CDR1 SGHTA and CDR2 FQGNSA come from the germline V gene. The CDR3 runs 15 residues. The CDR3 nucleotides read TGTGCCAGCAGCTCGTGGGCCCAGTCCGGCACTGAAGCTTTCTTT. This gives the protein CASSSWAQSGTEAFF.

The chain couples TRBV20-1 to TRBJ1-4, with D possibly TRBD1 on 5 matching bases. This CDR3 contains 13 residues. The ends were cut back, 5 bases at V and 5 bases at J, with 12 bases in the middle. CDR1 DFQATT and CDR2 SNEGSKA come from the germline V gene (reference sequence). The CDR3 nucleotides are TGCAGTGCTGGGGACCGACCCAATGAAAAACTGTTTTTT. Encoded protein: CSAGDRPNEKLFF.

This clonotype has just a few counts. CDR3 DNA: TGTGCCAGCAGCTTGCCCCCTTTGGCTAGCGGGAGGAACAATGAGCAGTTCTTC. Translated: CASSLPPLASGRNNEQFF. The chain uses TRBV7-9 and TRBJ2-1; 11 nucleotides align to TRBD2. Germline V gene lookup returns CDR1 SEHNR and CDR2 FQNEAQ (reference sequence). This CDR3 comprises 18 residues. The junction had 12 bases not matched to a gene; V was cut back by 3 bases and J by 5 bases.

This clonotype was seen more than once but under ten times. The chain combines TRBV20-1 with TRBJ2-7, with TRBD2 matching 9 bases. Germline V gene lookup returns CDR1 DFQATT and CDR2 SNEGSKA (reference sequence). The J segment lost 5 bases and the V segment lost 0 bases, leaving 5 bases of the junction unmatched. This CDR3 comprises 14 residues. The CDR3 coding sequence is TGCAGTGCTAGAGATCACAGACTAGCGGACGAGCAGTACTTC. Protein: CSARDHRLADEQYF.

This clonotype occurred a few times. The gene calls are TRBV28 and TRBJ1-4, with 10 bases lining up with TRBD1. The CDR3 consists of 20 residues. J was trimmed by 6 bases and V by 1 base; bases with no gene match: 17. Germline CDR1 is MDHEN and CDR2 is SYDVKM. CDR3 sequence: CASSLSLVKARDRGYEKLFF. The CDR3 DNA follows: TGTGCCAGCAGTTTATCGCTCGTGAAAGCCCGGGACAGGGGTTATGAAAAACTGTTTTTT. Full variable domain (remainder filled in from reference TRBV28 and TRBJ1-4): DVKVTQSSRYLVKRTGEKVFLECVQDMDHENMFWYRQDPGLGLRLIYFSYDVKMKEKGDIPEGYSVSREKKERFSLILESASTNQTSMYLCASSLSLVKARDRGYEKLFFGSGTQLSVL.

This clonotype was seen a handful of times. V usage is TRBV13 and J usage is TRBJ2-1; D may be TRBD2 (6 bases). Germline V gene sequence: CDR1 PRHDT, CDR2 FYEKMQ (reference sequence). The CDR3 sequence is 15 residues long. V gave up 1 base and J gave up 8 bases, with 15 bases separating them. The CDR3 nucleotides are TGTGCCAGCAGCTTAGCGGCGGGAAGGAGCCATGAGCAGTTCTTC. Encoded protein: CASSLAAGRSHEQFF.

The CDR3 DNA is TGTGCCAGTAGTATAGATTACAGGGGGAACACTGAAGCTTTCTTT. Its translation: CASSIDYRGNTEAFF. The chain joins TRBV19 to TRBJ1-1; 7 positions agree with TRBD1. The trim removed 0 bases at V and 1 base at J, leaving 2 bases unmatched. Looked up from germline, CDR1 is LNHDA and CDR2 is SQIVND (reference sequence). The CDR3 length is 15 residues.

This clonotype was observed a few times. J is TRBJ1-5 and V is TRBV12-3 or TRBV12-4; TRBD1 is a possible D gene (6 bases). This CDR3 has 15 residues. The V gene lost 6 bases and the J gene lost 0 bases, with 12 bases spanning the gap. The CDR3 nucleotides are TGTGCCAGCAGCCCTCGGGGGGCTAGCAATCAGCCCCAGCATTTT. This gives the protein CASSPRGASNQPQHF.

This chain connects TRBV5-1 to TRBJ2-7; 8 nucleotides align to TRBD2. This CDR3 comprises 16 residues. V trimming: 3 bases; J trimming: 0 bases; junction bases outside the gene matches: 8. From germline, CDR1 is SGHRS and CDR2 YFSETQ. The CDR3 loop is CASSSLPGTSSYEQYF. CDR3 coding DNA: TGCGCCAGCAGCTCCCTTCCCGGGACTAGCTCCTACGAGCAGTACTTC.

This clonotype has a handful of counts. V usage is TRBV28 and J usage is TRBJ2-3; D is possibly TRBD1 (5 bases). The CDR3 length is 15 residues. The germline V gene encodes CDR1 MDHEN and CDR2 SYDVKM. V was cut by 5 bases and J by 1 base, with 13 bases left in between. The CDR3 loop is CASSPRLRGTDTQYF. Written as DNA, the CDR3 is TGTGCCAGCAGTCCAAGGCTCAGGGGCACAGATACGCAGTATTTT.

This clonotype was found a few times. The V and J genes are TRBV6-5 and TRBJ2-7; no clear D gene. Trimming removed 2 bases from V and 2 bases from J, with 7 bases in between. CDR1 MNHEY and CDR2 SVGAGI come from the germline V gene. This CDR3 has 13 residues. In DNA form, the CDR3 reads TGTGCCAGCAGTTACAGGGCAACCTACGAGCAGTACTTC. Its translation: CASSYRATYEQYF.

This clonotype was seen only once. The chain combines TRBV6-1 with TRBJ1-1; TRBD1 aligns across 12 bases. CDR3 length: 15 amino acids. CDR1 and CDR2 from the germline V gene are MNHNS and SASEGT. With V trimmed by 2 bases and J by 6 bases, 4 bases remained unmatched. The DNA for the CDR3 is TGTGCCAGCAGTGAATGGGGACAGGGGGCTGCTGAAGCTTTCTTT. This gives the protein CASSEWGQGAAEAFF.

The V gene is TRBV6-1, the J gene TRBJ2-2; D uncertain. This CDR3 spans 16 amino acids. Germline CDR1 reads MNHNS; CDR2 reads SASEGT. V dropped 0 bases and J dropped 4 bases, with 12 bases sitting between them. CDR3 residues: CASSEALQVSTGELFF. The CDR3 DNA is TGTGCCAGCAGTGAAGCGCTCCAGGTTAGCACCGGGGAGCTGTTTTTT.

This chain joins TRBV12-3 or TRBV12-4 and TRBJ2-7, with 8 bases identical to TRBD2. Unmatched junction bases numbered 10, after V lost 6 bases and J lost 3 bases. The CDR3 consists of 15 residues. Here the CDR3 reads CASSQQAGDLYEQYF. CDR3 sequence (DNA): TGTGCCAGCAGCCAACAAGCGGGAGATCTCTACGAGCAGTACTTC.

This clonotype has only a few counts. The chain has TRBV28 and TRBJ2-3, with D perhaps matching TRBD2 (7 bases). There are 17 residues in the CDR3. Germline loops: CDR1 MDHEN, CDR2 SYDVKM. The germline V and J ends were trimmed by 6 bases and 1 base, with 20 bases remaining between them. CDR3 residues: CASSVAGGGGRTDTQYF. The CDR3 nucleotides are TGTGCCAGCAGCGTAGCGGGCGGGGGCGGACGCACAGATACGCAGTATTTT.

The rearrangement uses TRBV12-3 or TRBV12-4 and TRBJ2-1, with D maybe TRBD2 (6 bases). The tail of the sequence fits TRBJ2-7 better, so the J call may be wrong. The CDR3 is 15 residues long. CDR3 nucleotide sequence: TGTGCCAGCTGGGTCCGGGAGAGCTCCTACAATGAGCAGTACTTC. Protein: CASWVRESSYNEQYF.

This clonotype is a singleton in its sample. Just one base apart from a much larger clone, this may be a read error. DNA for the CDR3: TGTGCCAGCAGTGGATCTGACAGGGCTGGCAATCAGCCCCAGCATTTT. This translates into CASSGSDRAGNQPQHF. V gene TRBV25-1 combines with J gene TRBJ1-5; 7 bases line up with TRBD1. Germline V CDR1 and CDR2: MGHDK, SYGVNS. This CDR3 comprises 16 residues. The junction had 8 bases not matched to a gene; V was cut back by 4 bases and J by 2 bases. Full variable domain (outside the CDR3, taken from reference TRBV25-1 and TRBJ1-5): EADIYQTPRYLVIGTGKKITLECSQTMGHDKMYWYQQDPGMELHLIHYSYGVNSTEKGDLSSESTVSRIRTEHFPLTLESARPSHTSQYLCASSGSDRAGNQPQHFGDGTRLSIL.

This rearrangement joins TRBV2 to TRBJ2-3, with D perhaps TRBD2 (6 bases). V dropped 2 bases and J dropped 6 bases, with 9 bases sitting between them. Germline V gene lookup returns CDR1 SNHLY and CDR2 FYNNEI. This CDR3 comprises 13 residues. The CDR3 DNA reads TGTGCCAGCAGTGAACCGGGGGTGGATACGCAGTATTTT. Translation gives CASSEPGVDTQYF.

This chain joins TRBV2 and TRBJ2-1, with D tentatively TRBD2 (7 bases). The germline V gene has CDR1 SNHLY and CDR2 FYNNEI. Trimming pared 3 bases from V and 0 bases from J, leaving 12 bases between. The CDR3 is made up of 16 amino acids. Here the CDR3 DNA reads TGTGCCAGCAGTGAGAGGGCGGGGGCCTCCTACAATGAGCAGTTCTTC. It is translated as CASSERAGASYNEQFF.